This is a list of T cell receptor beta chains from one sample in a study of blood T cell repertoires in COVID-19. Only in-frame clones appear in the TCRdb table, and some are missing; sequencing was by immunoSEQ multiplex PCR. The sample yields around 75,000 clones, 60% to 85% seen once. Material for sequencing was peripheral blood. The receptor set was obtained from a woman over 75 with active or convalescent COVID-19. Both conserved end residues are part of each CDR3. Fields, in order: J gene, clone size, D gene, V gene, CDR3 DNA, CDR3 protein. A D gene is named only where the DNA matches it firmly. Not all rows give a size; the values are once, few, many and, for expanded clones, a class.

j_call: TRBJ1-1
clone_size: -
d_call: -
v_call: TRBV5-1
cdr3_nt: TGCGCCAGCAGCTTGGGGATAGGAGGGCTTTTGGACACTGAAGCTTTCTTT
cdr3_aa: CASSLGIGGLLDTEAFF

j_call: TRBJ2-2
clone_size: -
d_call: TRBD1
v_call: TRBV19
cdr3_nt: TGTGCCAGTAGAACGTGGACAGGGGGCCCCGGGGAGCTGTTTTTT
cdr3_aa: CASRTWTGGPGELFF

j_call: TRBJ1-1
clone_size: -
d_call: -
v_call: TRBV28
cdr3_nt: TGTGCCAGCAGTTTAGTAGCAGGGCAAACTGAAGCTTTCTTT
cdr3_aa: CASSLVAGQTEAFF

j_call: TRBJ2-7
clone_size: -
d_call: TRBD1
v_call: TRBV7-2
cdr3_nt: TGTGCCAGCAGCTTCAAGACAGGGGGCGGATACGAGCAGTACTTC
cdr3_aa: CASSFKTGGGYEQYF

j_call: TRBJ1-3
clone_size: -
d_call: -
v_call: TRBV4-1
cdr3_nt: TGCGCCAGCAGCCAAATCCGGATAGCTGGAGACTCTGGAAACACCATATATTTT
cdr3_aa: CASSQIRIAGDSGNTIYF

j_call: TRBJ1-5
clone_size: -
d_call: TRBD1
v_call: TRBV19
cdr3_nt: TGTGCCACCGCCACCGCTACAGGGGGGGGTCAGCCCCAGCATTTT
cdr3_aa: CATATATGGGQPQHF

j_call: TRBJ2-1
clone_size: -
d_call: -
v_call: TRBV7-9
cdr3_nt: TGTGCCAGCGATACAACTACAGGGAAAAACTCCTACAATGAGCAGTTCTTC
cdr3_aa: CASDTTTGKNSYNEQFF

j_call: TRBJ1-3
clone_size: -
d_call: -
v_call: TRBV7-2
cdr3_nt: TGTGCCAGCAGCTTAAGGGCTGGGAGGTCATCTGGAAACACCATATATTTT
cdr3_aa: CASSLRAGRSSGNTIYF

j_call: TRBJ1-1
clone_size: few
d_call: -
v_call: TRBV5-1
cdr3_nt: TGCGCCAGCTCCAAAGGGGGAACTGAAGCTTTCTTT
cdr3_aa: CASSKGGTEAFF

j_call: TRBJ1-6
clone_size: -
d_call: -
v_call: TRBV10-2
cdr3_nt: TGCGCCAGCAGTGAGGAGTCTTCCTGGTGGTCACCCCTCCACTTT
cdr3_aa: CASSEESSWWSPLHF

j_call: TRBJ2-1
clone_size: -
d_call: -
v_call: TRBV6-2/TRBV6-3
cdr3_nt: TGTGCCAGCAGCACCTCGGTTTACGGGCAGTTCTTC
cdr3_aa: CASSTSVYGQFF

j_call: TRBJ1-1
clone_size: -
d_call: TRBD1
v_call: TRBV5-4
cdr3_nt: TGTGCCAGCAGCGTCTTGGACAGGGGAAAGAACACTGAAGCTTTCTTT
cdr3_aa: CASSVLDRGKNTEAFF

j_call: TRBJ1-1
clone_size: -
d_call: -
v_call: TRBV29-1
cdr3_nt: TGCAGCGCTGGACAAACAATGAACACTGAAGCTTTCTTT
cdr3_aa: CSAGQTMNTEAFF

j_call: TRBJ2-2
clone_size: -
d_call: -
v_call: TRBV7-9
cdr3_nt: TGTGCCAGCAGCCCCACCGTCGGGGGTTACGGGGAGCTGTTTTTT
cdr3_aa: CASSPTVGGYGELFF

j_call: TRBJ2-1
clone_size: -
d_call: -
v_call: TRBV3-1/TRBV3-2
cdr3_nt: TGTGCCAGCAGCCACCATCTCTTAGATGAGCAGTTCTTC
cdr3_aa: CASSHHLLDEQFF

j_call: TRBJ2-1
clone_size: -
d_call: -
v_call: TRBV24-1
cdr3_nt: TGTGCCACCAGTGAACGGATCATAGGCGGCCCGGGGAATGAGCAGTTCTTC
cdr3_aa: CATSERIIGGPGNEQFF

j_call: TRBJ1-2
clone_size: -
d_call: TRBD1
v_call: TRBV6-5
cdr3_nt: TGTGCCAGCAGGAGAGGGACAGCTAACTATGGCTACACCTTC
cdr3_aa: CASRRGTANYGYTF

j_call: TRBJ1-2
clone_size: -
d_call: -
v_call: TRBV19
cdr3_nt: TGTGCCAGTAGTCCACCTCGGGGGAGCCTGAGTGGCTACACCTTC
cdr3_aa: CASSPPRGSLSGYTF

j_call: TRBJ1-1
clone_size: few
d_call: -
v_call: TRBV28
cdr3_nt: TGTGCCACCACCGAGGAGGGAATAGCTTTCTTT
cdr3_aa: CATTEEGIAFF

j_call: TRBJ1-1
clone_size: -
d_call: -
v_call: TRBV2
cdr3_nt: TGTGCCAGCAGTTCCATGGGGGGGCTCACTGAAGCTTTCTTT
cdr3_aa: CASSSMGGLTEAFF

j_call: TRBJ1-3
clone_size: -
d_call: TRBD1
v_call: TRBV9
cdr3_nt: TGTGCCAGCAGCGTAGCTACCCCGCTCATGGGACAGGGGATTGGAAACACCATATATTTT
cdr3_aa: CASSVATPLMGQGIGNTIYF

j_call: TRBJ2-7
clone_size: -
d_call: -
v_call: TRBV30
cdr3_nt: TGTGCCTGGAGCCCACGCAGGGGAAATTACGAGCAGTACTTC
cdr3_aa: CAWSPRRGNYEQYF

j_call: TRBJ2-5
clone_size: -
d_call: TRBD2
v_call: TRBV6-5
cdr3_nt: TGTGCCAGCAGTCAAAGCATAGCGGGCGAGACCCAGTACTTC
cdr3_aa: CASSQSIAGETQYF

j_call: TRBJ2-3
clone_size: -
d_call: TRBD1
v_call: TRBV7-9
cdr3_nt: TGTGCCAGCAGCCTGACAGGGGCTTTGGAAGATACGCAGTATTTT
cdr3_aa: CASSLTGALEDTQYF

j_call: TRBJ1-1
clone_size: -
d_call: -
v_call: TRBV5-1
cdr3_nt: TGCGCCAGCGGACTCTCACCGGGCCCAGGGAACACTGAAGCTTTCTTT
cdr3_aa: CASGLSPGPGNTEAFF

j_call: TRBJ2-7
clone_size: -
d_call: -
v_call: TRBV7-2
cdr3_nt: TGTGCCAGCAGCTTCCTGCCGGGGGGCCCGGGGGAGCAGTACTTC
cdr3_aa: CASSFLPGGPGEQYF

j_call: TRBJ1-2
clone_size: -
d_call: -
v_call: TRBV5-4
cdr3_nt: TGTGCCAGCAGCTTGGATAACGCAGGCTATGGCTACACCTTC
cdr3_aa: CASSLDNAGYGYTF

j_call: TRBJ1-2
clone_size: -
d_call: -
v_call: TRBV9
cdr3_nt: TGTGCCAGCAGCGTAGCCGTTGTGGCTGGGCTAAACTATGGCTACACCTTC
cdr3_aa: CASSVAVVAGLNYGYTF

j_call: TRBJ2-1
clone_size: -
d_call: TRBD1
v_call: TRBV14
cdr3_nt: TGTGCCAGCAGCCACTCCCTCCGGGACAGGAACAATGAGCAGTTCTTC
cdr3_aa: CASSHSLRDRNNEQFF

j_call: TRBJ1-1
clone_size: -
d_call: TRBD1
v_call: TRBV29-1
cdr3_nt: TGCAGCGTCGGACAGGGCCGGACTGAAGCTTTCTTT
cdr3_aa: CSVGQGRTEAFF

j_call: TRBJ1-3
clone_size: -
d_call: TRBD1
v_call: TRBV3-1/TRBV3-2
cdr3_nt: TGTGCCAGCAGCCAAAATCCGACAGGGGTCTCTGGAAACACCATATATTTT
cdr3_aa: CASSQNPTGVSGNTIYF

j_call: TRBJ2-3
clone_size: -
d_call: TRBD2
v_call: TRBV18
cdr3_nt: TGTGCCAGCTCAGCACTAGCGGGGGCCACAGATACGCAGTATTTT
cdr3_aa: CASSALAGATDTQYF

j_call: TRBJ1-1
clone_size: -
d_call: -
v_call: TRBV18
cdr3_nt: TGTGCCAGCTCACCACTGGAGGAAGCTTTCTTT
cdr3_aa: CASSPLEEAFF

j_call: TRBJ1-2
clone_size: -
d_call: -
v_call: TRBV19
cdr3_nt: TGTGCCAGTAGCGTTAGCCGGGACACTGGCTACACCTTC
cdr3_aa: CASSVSRDTGYTF

j_call: TRBJ2-7
clone_size: -
d_call: TRBD2
v_call: TRBV30
cdr3_nt: TGTGCCTGGAGTTTAACCCGGACTAGCGGGAGTATTTACGAGCAGTACTTC
cdr3_aa: CAWSLTRTSGSIYEQYF

j_call: TRBJ2-1
clone_size: -
d_call: TRBD1
v_call: TRBV5-4
cdr3_nt: TGTGCCAGCAGCTTGGGGGGGACAGGGTACAATGAGCAGTTCTTC
cdr3_aa: CASSLGGTGYNEQFF

j_call: TRBJ2-5
clone_size: -
d_call: TRBD2
v_call: TRBV11-2
cdr3_nt: TGTGCCAGCAGCCCATTCCGGGTAGCGGGGGGGGCCCAAGAGACCCAGTACTTC
cdr3_aa: CASSPFRVAGGAQETQYF

j_call: TRBJ1-2
clone_size: -
d_call: -
v_call: TRBV4-3
cdr3_nt: TGCGCCAGCAGATTCAACAGGGATCAAGGTGGCTACACCTTC
cdr3_aa: CASRFNRDQGGYTF

j_call: TRBJ2-4
clone_size: once
d_call: TRBD2
v_call: TRBV2
cdr3_nt: TGTGCCAGCAGGGCGGGAGATTTCTCGATCCAGTACTTC
cdr3_aa: CASRAGDFSIQYF

j_call: TRBJ1-4
clone_size: once
d_call: TRBD1
v_call: TRBV28
cdr3_nt: TGTGCCAGCAGAGACAGGGGGCGGAGTGAAAAACTGTTTTTT
cdr3_aa: CASRDRGRSEKLFF

j_call: TRBJ2-7
clone_size: -
d_call: -
v_call: TRBV11-2
cdr3_nt: TGTGCCAGCTTGATAGCGGAGGGGAGCTCCTACGAGCAGTACTTC
cdr3_aa: CASLIAEGSSYEQYF

j_call: TRBJ2-7
clone_size: -
d_call: -
v_call: TRBV5-1
cdr3_nt: TGCGCCAGCAGCTTGGATCTGGGGGAGGACTACGAGCAGTACTTC
cdr3_aa: CASSLDLGEDYEQYF

j_call: TRBJ1-1
clone_size: -
d_call: -
v_call: TRBV5-1
cdr3_nt: TGCGCCAGCACCACCACCGGGGTCACTGAAGCTTTCTTT
cdr3_aa: CASTTTGVTEAFF

j_call: TRBJ2-7
clone_size: -
d_call: -
v_call: TRBV27
cdr3_nt: TGTGCCAGCAGTTCGACAGACTCCTACGAGCAGTACTTC
cdr3_aa: CASSSTDSYEQYF

j_call: TRBJ1-2
clone_size: -
d_call: TRBD1
v_call: TRBV27
cdr3_nt: TGTGCCAGCAGTTCCAATCCCAGGGGGTATGGCTACACCTTC
cdr3_aa: CASSSNPRGYGYTF

j_call: TRBJ1-1
clone_size: once
d_call: TRBD1
v_call: TRBV28
cdr3_nt: TGTGCCAGCAGTTCAGGGGGCACTGAAGCTTTCTTT
cdr3_aa: CASSSGGTEAFF

j_call: TRBJ2-3
clone_size: few
d_call: -
v_call: TRBV5-4
cdr3_nt: TGTGCCAGCAGCTTGGAACAGGGTGGGGATACGCAGTATTTT
cdr3_aa: CASSLEQGGDTQYF

j_call: TRBJ2-1
clone_size: -
d_call: TRBD2
v_call: TRBV6-6
cdr3_nt: TGTGCCAGCAGCTGGCTAGCGGGAGATGAGCAGTTCTTC
cdr3_aa: CASSWLAGDEQFF

j_call: TRBJ1-5
clone_size: -
d_call: TRBD1
v_call: TRBV20-1
cdr3_nt: TGCAGTGCTAGTCGGCAGGGGGCTAGGTCGCAGCCCCAGCATTTT
cdr3_aa: CSASRQGARSQPQHF

j_call: TRBJ2-7
clone_size: -
d_call: TRBD2
v_call: TRBV18
cdr3_nt: TGTGCCAGCTCACCACCGACTAGCGGGAGTCGGTCCTACGAGCAGTACTTC
cdr3_aa: CASSPPTSGSRSYEQYF

j_call: TRBJ1-2
clone_size: -
d_call: TRBD1
v_call: TRBV7-9
cdr3_nt: TGTGCCAGCAGCTCGACAGGGACCTATGGCTACACCTTC
cdr3_aa: CASSSTGTYGYTF

j_call: TRBJ2-7
clone_size: -
d_call: -
v_call: TRBV5-8
cdr3_nt: TGTGCCAGCAGCTTGGAGGGGCCAGAGCAGTACTTC
cdr3_aa: CASSLEGPEQYF

j_call: TRBJ2-2
clone_size: -
d_call: -
v_call: TRBV4-1
cdr3_nt: TGCGCCAGCAGCCAAGCTAGATACGGGGAGCTGTTTTTT
cdr3_aa: CASSQARYGELFF

j_call: TRBJ2-5
clone_size: -
d_call: -
v_call: TRBV7-2
cdr3_nt: TGTGCCAGCAGCTTCTGGGGGCTCGAGGAGACCCAGTACTTC
cdr3_aa: CASSFWGLEETQYF

j_call: TRBJ2-1
clone_size: -
d_call: -
v_call: TRBV2
cdr3_nt: TGTGCCAGCAGCCTAGCTGTACCCGGAACCGGTGAGCAGTTCTTC
cdr3_aa: CASSLAVPGTGEQFF

j_call: TRBJ1-4
clone_size: -
d_call: TRBD1
v_call: TRBV13
cdr3_nt: TGTGCCAGCAGCCTCAGACAGGGGAAGAATGAAAAACTGTTTTTT
cdr3_aa: CASSLRQGKNEKLFF

j_call: TRBJ2-1
clone_size: -
d_call: -
v_call: TRBV19
cdr3_nt: TGTGCCAGTAAAGGGGGATCGAATCTGGGCCGGTCCTACAATGAGCAGTTCTTC
cdr3_aa: CASKGGSNLGRSYNEQFF

j_call: TRBJ2-5
clone_size: -
d_call: TRBD2
v_call: TRBV5-4
cdr3_nt: TGTGCCAGCAGCTCGTCCGGGACTACGATAAGGGAGACCCAGTACTTC
cdr3_aa: CASSSSGTTIRETQYF

j_call: TRBJ2-1
clone_size: -
d_call: TRBD2
v_call: TRBV7-3
cdr3_nt: TGTGCCAGCAGCTCCACAGGGCGAGGGCTAGCGGGCACCCTACGCTTGAATGAGCAGTTCTTC
cdr3_aa: CASSSTGRGLAGTLRLNEQFF